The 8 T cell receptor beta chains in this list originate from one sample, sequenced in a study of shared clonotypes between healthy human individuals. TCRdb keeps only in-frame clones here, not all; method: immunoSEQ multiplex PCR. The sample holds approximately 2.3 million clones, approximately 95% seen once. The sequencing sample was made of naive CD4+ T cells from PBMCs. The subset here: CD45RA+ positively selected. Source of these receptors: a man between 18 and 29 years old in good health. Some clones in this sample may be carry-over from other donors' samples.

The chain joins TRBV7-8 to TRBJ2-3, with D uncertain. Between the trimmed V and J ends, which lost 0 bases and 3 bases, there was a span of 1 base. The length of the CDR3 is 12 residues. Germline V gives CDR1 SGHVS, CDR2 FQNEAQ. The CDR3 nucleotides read TGTGCCAGCAGCTTAGCGACAGATACGCAGTATTTT. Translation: CASSLATDTQYF.

As DNA, the CDR3 is TGTGCCTGGAGTAGGTCCCCGGACAGTTCACCCCTCCACTTT. Its translation: CAWSRSPDSSPLHF. This chain connects TRBV30 to TRBJ1-6; tentatively, D is TRBD1 (6 bases). There are 14 residues in the CDR3. Trimming took 2 bases from V and 9 from J, leaving 14 bases between them. Germline V gives CDR1 GTSNPN, CDR2 SVGIG (reference sequence). The full variable domain, rest sourced from reference TRBV30 and TRBJ1-6, is SQTIHQWPATLVQPVGSPLSLECTVEGTSNPNLYWYRQAAGRGLQLLFYSVGIGQISSEVPQNLSASRPQDRQFILSSKKLLLSDSGFYLCAWSRSPDSSPLHFGNGTRLTVT.

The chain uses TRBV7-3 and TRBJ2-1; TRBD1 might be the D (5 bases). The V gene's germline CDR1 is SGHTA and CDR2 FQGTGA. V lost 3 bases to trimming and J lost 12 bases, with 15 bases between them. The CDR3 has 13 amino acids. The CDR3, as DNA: TGTGCCAGCAGCTTTATTGTTCAGGGTGGGCAGTTCTTC. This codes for CASSFIVQGGQFF. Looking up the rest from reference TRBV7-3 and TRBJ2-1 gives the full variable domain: GAGVSQTPSNKVTEKGKYVELRCDPISGHTALYWYRQSLGQGPEFLIYFQGTGAADDSGLPNDRFFAVRPEGSVSTLKIQRTERGDSAVYLCASSFIVQGGQFFGPGTRLTVL.

For the CDR3, the DNA is TGTGCCAGCAGTCCACAAGTACAGGGGAACAATGAGCAGTTCTTC. Amino acid sequence: CASSPQVQGNNEQFF. The chain employs TRBV27 and TRBJ2-1, with TRBD1 identical over 7 bases. Unmatched junction bases numbered 9, after V lost 5 bases and J lost 5 bases. CDR3 length: 15 residues. The V gene's germline CDR1 is MNHEY and CDR2 SMNVEV (reference sequence).

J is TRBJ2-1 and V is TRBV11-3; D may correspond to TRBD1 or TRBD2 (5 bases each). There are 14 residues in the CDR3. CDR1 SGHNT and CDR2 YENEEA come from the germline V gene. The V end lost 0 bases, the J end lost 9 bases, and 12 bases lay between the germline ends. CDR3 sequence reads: CASSLDTTRGEQFF. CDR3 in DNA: TGTGCCAGCAGCTTAGACACTACGAGGGGTGAGCAGTTCTTC. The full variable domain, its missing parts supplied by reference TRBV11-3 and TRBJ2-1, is EAGVVQSPRYKIIEKKQPVAFWCNPISGHNTLYWYLQNLGQGPELLIRYENEEAVDDSQLPKDRFSAERLKGVDSTLKIQPAELGDSAVYLCASSLDTTRGEQFFGPGTRLTVL.

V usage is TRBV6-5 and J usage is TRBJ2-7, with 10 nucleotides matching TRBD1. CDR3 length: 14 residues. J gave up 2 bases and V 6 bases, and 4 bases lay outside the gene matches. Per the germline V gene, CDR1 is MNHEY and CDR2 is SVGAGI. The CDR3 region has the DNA TGTGCCAGCAGGGGGACAGGGGCCACCTACGAGCAGTACTTC. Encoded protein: CASRGTGATYEQYF.

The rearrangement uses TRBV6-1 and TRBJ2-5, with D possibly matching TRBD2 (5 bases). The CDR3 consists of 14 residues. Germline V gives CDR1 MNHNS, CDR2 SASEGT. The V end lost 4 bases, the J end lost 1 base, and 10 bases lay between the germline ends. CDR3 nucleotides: TGTGCCAGCAGTGTGACTACTCCCCAAGAGACCCAGTACTTC. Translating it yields CASSVTTPQETQYF.

For the CDR3, the DNA is TGTGCCAGCAGCCAAGTCCAGGGGGCTACTAATGAAAAACTGTTTTTT. Residues: CASSQVQGATNEKLFF. The chain employs TRBV4-2 and TRBJ1-4; 8 bases match TRBD1. The germline gives CDR1 LGHNA, CDR2 YNFKEQ. Trimming at V came to 1 base and at J to 2 bases, leaving 3 bases not matched to a gene. The CDR3 consists of 16 residues.